Shown below are 15 T cell receptor beta chains from a single sample sequenced in a study of human T cells and chemical hapten exposure. MiXCR, run by TCRdb on the RACE reads, gives a single entry per CDR3 protein. This table holds around 100,000 distinct CDR3 sequences, approximately 11% found once. Time point of the sample: patch test 1, 2 weeks after DPC sensitization. Documented treatment: therapeutic diphenylcyclopropenone sensitization with weekly scalp DPC. The sample was whole blood, taken in connection with sensitization to the hapten diphenylcyclopropenone (DPC). These receptors originate from a middle-aged woman with alopecia areata. Some clones in this sample may be carry-over from other donors' samples.

V gene TRBV20-1 combines with J gene TRBJ2-3, with D possibly matching TRBD2 (6 bases). The length of the CDR3 is 14 residues. V was pared by 2 bases and J by 8 bases, with 17 bases between. CDR1 and CDR2 (germline): DFQATT, SNEGSKA (reference sequence). The CDR3 reads CSARIGVRELTQYF. As DNA, the CDR3 is TGCAGTGCTAGAATTGGAGTCCGGGAGCTTACGCAGTATTTT.

At least ten counts were recorded for this clonotype. This chain joins TRBV6-5 and TRBJ2-5; TRBD1 agrees at 10 bases. Unmatched junction bases numbered 3, after V lost 8 bases and J lost 3 bases. CDR1 and CDR2 from the germline V gene are MNHEY and SVGAGI. The CDR3 has 13 residues. CDR3 sequence: CASGQGGEETQYF. The CDR3 nucleotides read TGTGCCAGCGGACAGGGGGGGGAAGAGACCCAGTACTTC.

The rearrangement links TRBV6-2 or TRBV6-3 to TRBJ2-2; D is unresolved. CDR1 and CDR2 from the germline V gene are MNHEY and SVGEGT. The CDR3 loop spans 16 amino acids. The ends were cut back, 2 bases at V and 5 bases at J, with 15 bases in the middle. CDR3: CASSYTLPASTGELFF. Written as DNA, the CDR3 is TGTGCCAGCAGTTACACGCTCCCCGCCTCAACCGGGGAGCTGTTTTTT.

This clonotype came up many times. The chain carries TRBV3-1 and TRBJ1-1, with no clear D. Germline V gene sequence: CDR1 LGHDT, CDR2 YNNKEL (reference sequence). The length of the CDR3 is 13 residues. The germline V and J ends were trimmed by 0 bases and 11 bases, with 13 bases remaining between them. Written as DNA, the CDR3 is TGTGCCAGCAGCCAAGATAACAGTTTGGGTGCTTTCTTT. Amino acids: CASSQDNSLGAFF.

V and J are TRBV6-2 or TRBV6-3 and TRBJ2-2, with D perhaps given as TRBD1 or TRBD2 (6 bases each). Trimming pared 2 bases from V and 3 bases from J, leaving 10 bases between. The CDR3 has 15 residues. CDR1 is MNHEY, CDR2 SVGEGT, per germline. The CDR3 spells CASSYTGADTGELFF. CDR3 coding DNA: TGTGCCAGCAGTTACACGGGGGCTGACACCGGGGAGCTGTTTTTT.

About this clonotype: Compared with germline, one end of the junction differs, possibly owing to a read error. CDR3 nucleotides: TGTGCCAGCAGCGTAGGGATGGAAAATGAAAAACTGTTATTT. It yields the protein CASSVGMENEKLLF. The V call is TRBV9, the J call TRBJ1-4; no firm D call. The germline V gene has CDR1 SGDLS and CDR2 YYNGEE. CDR3 length equals 14 residues.

The sample holds many counts of this clonotype. This chain connects TRBV12-3 or TRBV12-4 to TRBJ2-5, with TRBD2 matching 8 bases. The CDR3 consists of 16 residues. The trim removed 5 bases at V and 1 base at J, leaving 9 bases unmatched. The CDR3 DNA is TGTGCCAGCAGTCTTTGGAGCGGGGGTCTCCAAGAGACCCAGTACTTC. It encodes CASSLWSGGLQETQYF.

This sequence joins TRBV5-4 and TRBJ2-3; D may be TRBD2 (5 bases). The germline gives CDR1 SGHNT, CDR2 YYREEE (reference sequence). Deletions cut 4 bases from V and 6 bases from J, with 12 bases between. CDR3 length equals 13 residues. This CDR3 is CASSRGREDTQYF. As DNA, the CDR3 is TGTGCCAGCAGCCGGGGAAGGGAGGATACGCAGTATTTT.

Only a few counts were recorded for this clonotype. The V gene is TRBV11-3, the J gene TRBJ2-1; TRBD2 matches 8 bases. CDR1 is SGHNT and CDR2 is YENEEA in the germline V gene. The J segment lost 7 bases and the V segment lost 4 bases, leaving 6 bases of the junction unmatched. The CDR3 has 14 residues. This CDR3 reads CASSSTSVGNEQFF. CDR3 DNA sequence: TGTGCCAGCAGCTCGACTAGCGTCGGAAATGAGCAGTTCTTC.

This clonotype has a handful of counts. The chain links TRBV20-1 to TRBJ2-1; D gene uncertain. This CDR3 is 14 amino acids long. CDR1 and CDR2 from the germline V gene are DFQATT and SNEGSKA (reference sequence). CDR3 protein: CSPLKTSSYNEQFF. As DNA, the CDR3 is TGCAGCCCACTGAAAACCAGCTCCTACAATGAGCAGTTCTTC.

The chain employs TRBV2 and TRBJ2-2; 10 positions agree with TRBD2. Germline V gene lookup returns CDR1 SNHLY and CDR2 FYNNEI. The CDR3 has 16 amino acids. V was clipped by 7 bases and J by 8 bases; unmatched bases: 13. The CDR3 spells CASNPSGGADPGELFF. CDR3 in DNA: TGTGCCAGCAACCCTAGCGGGGGTGCAGATCCAGGGGAGCTGTTTTTT.

J is TRBJ2-7 and V is TRBV5-1; 9 positions match TRBD2. The CDR3 has 14 residues. Germline assignment: CDR1 SGHRS and CDR2 YFSETQ. V lost 7 bases and J lost 0; bases outside the gene matches: 5. The CDR3 nucleotides read TGCGCCAGCGGGCTAGCGGGGACCTCCTACGAGCAGTACTTC. Its translation: CASGLAGTSYEQYF.

This CDR3 reads CSARAQRGAWTDTQYF. The CDR3 DNA follows: TGCAGTGCTCGAGCACAAAGGGGGGCTTGGACAGATACGCAGTATTTT. The chain is built from TRBV20-1 and TRBJ2-3; D may correspond to TRBD1 or TRBD2 (6 bases each). CDR3 length: 16 residues. V was pared by 5 bases and J by 3 bases, with 21 bases between. In germline, CDR1 is DFQATT, CDR2 SNEGSKA (reference sequence).

This clonotype was observed at least ten times. The chain combines TRBV18 with TRBJ1-5; possibly TRBD1 for D (6 bases). V gave up 2 bases and J gave up 2 bases, with 13 bases separating them. The CDR3 is 16 amino acids. CDR1 is KGHSH and CDR2 is LQKENI in the germline V gene. CDR3 loop: CASSPARRTGNQPQHF. CDR3 nucleotide sequence: TGTGCCAGCTCACCAGCTCGCAGGACAGGCAATCAGCCCCAGCATTTT.

This clonotype was detected ten times or more. The rearrangement links TRBV11-1 to TRBJ2-5; D call uncertain. Germline lookup yields CDR1 SGHAT and CDR2 FQDESV (reference sequence). The CDR3 is made up of 12 amino acids. The V gene lost 0 bases and the J gene lost 5 bases, with 4 bases spanning the gap. The CDR3 coding sequence is TGTGCCAGCAGCTTAGCGCGGGAGACCCAGTACTTC. This encodes CASSLARETQYF.